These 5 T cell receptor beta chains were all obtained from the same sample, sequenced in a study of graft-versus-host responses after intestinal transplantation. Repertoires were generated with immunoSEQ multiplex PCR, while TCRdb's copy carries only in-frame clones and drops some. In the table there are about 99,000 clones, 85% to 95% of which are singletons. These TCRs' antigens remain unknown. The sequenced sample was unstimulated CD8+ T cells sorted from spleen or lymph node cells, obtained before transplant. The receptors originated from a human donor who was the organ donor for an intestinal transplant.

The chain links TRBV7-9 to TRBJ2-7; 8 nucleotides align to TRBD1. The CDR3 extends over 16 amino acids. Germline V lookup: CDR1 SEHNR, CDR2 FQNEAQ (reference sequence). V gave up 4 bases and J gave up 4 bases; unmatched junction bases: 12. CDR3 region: CASSSGQGVGVYEQYF. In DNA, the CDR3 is TGTGCCAGCAGCTCAGGACAGGGTGTAGGAGTTTACGAGCAGTACTTC. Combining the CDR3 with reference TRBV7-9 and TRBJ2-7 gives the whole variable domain DTGVSQNPRHKITKRGQNVTFRCDPISEHNRLYWYRQTLGQGPEFLTYFQNEAQLEKSRLLSDRFSAERPKGSFSTLEIQRTEQGDSAMYLCASSSGQGVGVYEQYFGPGTRLTVT.

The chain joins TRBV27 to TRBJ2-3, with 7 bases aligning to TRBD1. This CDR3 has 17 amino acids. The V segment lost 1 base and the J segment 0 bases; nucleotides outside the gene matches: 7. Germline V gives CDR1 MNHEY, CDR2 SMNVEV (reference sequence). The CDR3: CASSLWGQMYSTDTQYF. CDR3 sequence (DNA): TGTGCCAGCAGTTTATGGGGACAGATGTATAGCACAGATACGCAGTATTTT.

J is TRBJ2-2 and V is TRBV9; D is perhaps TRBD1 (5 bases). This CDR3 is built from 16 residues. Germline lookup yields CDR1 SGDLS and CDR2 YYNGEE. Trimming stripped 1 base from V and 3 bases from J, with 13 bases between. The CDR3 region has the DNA TGTGCCAGCAGCGTAACTGAAGGGGAACACACCGGGGAGCTGTTTTTT. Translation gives CASSVTEGEHTGELFF.

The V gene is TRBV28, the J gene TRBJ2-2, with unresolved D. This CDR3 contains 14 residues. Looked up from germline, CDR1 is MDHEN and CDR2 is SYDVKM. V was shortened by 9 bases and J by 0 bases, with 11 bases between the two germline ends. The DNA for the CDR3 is TGTGCCAGTAGACAATTTTCGAACACCGGGGAGCTGTTTTTT. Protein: CASRQFSNTGELFF.

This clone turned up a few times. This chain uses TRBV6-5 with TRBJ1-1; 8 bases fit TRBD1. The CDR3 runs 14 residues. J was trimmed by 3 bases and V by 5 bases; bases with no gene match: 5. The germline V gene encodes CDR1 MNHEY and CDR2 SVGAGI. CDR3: CASSEIQGDTEAFF. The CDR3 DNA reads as TGTGCCAGCAGTGAAATACAGGGGGACACTGAAGCTTTCTTT.